This T cell receptor (beta chain) is drawn from a study of blood T cell repertoires in COVID-19 (dated by TCRdb to 2018 to 2020). General notes on the study: Collaborator samples came from the United States, Italy and Spain and covered acute and convalescent phases of COVID-19. Where available, HLA class I and class II types were obtained from metadata supplied by the sample provider rather than from assay-based typing. A freely available public database, intended as a resource for researchers studying the immune response to SARS-CoV-2, is where the repertoires were released. The sample metadata nearly always contained a de-identified subject ID, COVID-19 status, age in years and sex. The samples were drawn from two sources: the first 160 participants of the ongoing ImmuneRACE study, and 1,200 or so subjects contributed by 6 global collaborators. The prospective study material was composed of cDNA or gDNA derived from T cells, B-cell-depleted T cells, or PBMCs. The dataset comprised deeply sampled blood TCRbeta repertoires from subjects exposed to, actively infected with, or recovered from COVID-19. The full study reports these points: How much clinical and demographic metadata was included differed by source and by participant, and the metadata was provided uncurated.

Relative to germline, V is 1 base shorter and J is 4 bases shorter, with 8 bases between their ends. The germline V gene (reference sequence) specifies SEHNR as CDR1 and FQNEAQ as CDR2. Inclusive of the bounding cysteine and phenylalanine, the CDR3 is 14 residues long. The only DNA kept is the CDR3, 42 bases in frame from the first base. One collaborating source in Seattle enrolled patients while the patients were actively infected and followed the patients over time throughout the course of disease. Whole blood was collected in K2EDTA tubes by collaborating institutions according to the institutions' own protocols. For TCRbeta analysis, collaborators shipped samples as frozen whole blood, isolated PBMCs, or DNA extracted from either of those sample types. TCRbeta CDR3 regions were amplified from genomic DNA by means of the immunoSEQ Assay, a bias-controlled multiplex PCR. The study's own analysis went as follows. The number of nucleated cells in each sample was estimated by amplification of reference gene primers within the assay. To quantify the absolute abundance of each unique TCRbeta CDR3 rearrangement, sequence reads were collapsed and filtered. For each sample, productive Simpson clonality was calculated by taking the square root of Simpson's diversity index across productive rearrangements. As stored in TCRdb, this immuneACCESS dataset retains in-frame rearrangements with V and J assigned. A fraction of the clones does not appear; measured against another copy, unresolved V genes explain less than half of the discrepancy, and the remainder lacks a known reason. The DNA was the basis for D and trimming; V, J and clone size are from that table. Counted in this sample were 250,000 to 400,000 clones; approximately 87% of them appeared once. The biggest ten clones account for 2.5% to 3.5% of the sample.

Details on this clone: The clone's antigen remains unknown. No per-base quality is available; no much larger clone lies one base away.

Recombination joined TRBV7-9 with TRBJ1-5; no D segment can be confidently identified. The sequencing sample was made of peripheral blood. The TCR originated in a woman aged 25 to 39 with COVID-19, enrolled during active disease. The CDR3 sequence is CASSLVSENQPQHF. The bases are TGTGCCAGCAGCTTAGTGTCAGAAAATCAGCCCCAGCATTTT.